This is a list of T cell receptor beta chains from one sample in a study of OX40 agonist ivuxolimab in advanced cancers. Only in-frame clones appear in the TCRdb table, and some are missing; sequencing was by immunoSEQ multiplex PCR. Seen here are 50,000 to 65,000 clones, 87% observed once, and the top ten hold more than 1.5%. This material consisted of CD4+ or CD8+ T cells sorted from blood, taken in a trial of the OX40 agonist ivuxolimab. Receptors were obtained from an adult with an advanced solid tumor such as melanoma, head and neck, liver or kidney cancer. CDR3s include the opening cysteine and the closing phenylalanine or tryptophan. Each record gives: J gene, D gene, clone size, V gene, CDR3 protein, CDR3 DNA. D genes are given only for firm matches. Clone size is shown for a subset of rows, as once, few, many or a class of expanded clone.

TRBJ1-2,-,-,TRBV11-2,CASSSGTNYGYTF,TGTGCCAGCAGCTCCGGGACTAACTATGGCTACACCTTC
TRBJ1-2,-,once,TRBV7-2,CASSLNRVNGYTF,TGTGCCAGCAGCTTAAACAGGGTTAATGGCTACACCTTC
TRBJ1-5,-,-,TRBV18,CASSPEIGGNQPQHF,TGTGCCAGCTCACCGGAGATTGGAGGCAATCAGCCCCAGCATTTT
TRBJ2-7,-,-,TRBV29-1,CSVEERGGNYEQYF,TGCAGCGTTGAAGAAAGAGGGGGAAACTACGAGCAGTACTTC
TRBJ2-7,-,-,TRBV28,CASTGAHDEQYF,TGTGCCAGCACCGGGGCTCACGACGAGCAGTACTTC
TRBJ1-1,-,-,TRBV6-4,CASSLNRDLNTEAFF,TGTGCCAGCAGCCTCAATAGGGATCTGAACACTGAAGCTTTCTTT
TRBJ2-1,-,-,TRBV6-5,CASRNPSSYNEQFF,TGTGCCAGCAGAAACCCGAGCTCCTACAATGAGCAGTTCTTC
TRBJ1-5,-,-,TRBV5-1,CASSPGTSNQPQHF,TGCGCCAGCAGCCCGGGGACTAGCAATCAGCCCCAGCATTTT
TRBJ2-5,TRBD1,-,TRBV11-2,CASRKTGVGETQYF,TGTGCCAGCAGGAAAACAGGGGTGGGAGAGACCCAGTACTTC
TRBJ1-6,TRBD1,-,TRBV5-4,CASSLAGGMNSPLHF,TGTGCCAGCAGCCTAGCAGGGGGGATGAATTCACCCCTCCACTTT
TRBJ1-3,-,-,TRBV7-2,CASSSESSGNTIYF,TGTGCCAGCAGCTCTGAGAGCTCTGGAAACACCATATATTTT
TRBJ2-7,TRBD2,-,TRBV7-9,CASSLGVPPGGGSYEQYF,TGTGCCAGCAGCTTAGGGGTCCCTCCGGGAGGAGGGTCCTACGAGCAGTACTTC
TRBJ2-1,-,-,TRBV7-9,CASSFPNRGLNEQFF,TGTGCCAGCAGCTTTCCCAACCGGGGCCTAAATGAGCAGTTCTTC
TRBJ2-7,TRBD1,-,TRBV11-3,CASSPDGDRYEQYF,TGTGCCAGCAGCCCAGACGGGGACAGGTACGAGCAGTACTTC
TRBJ1-2,-,-,TRBV25-1,CASSAKAGYGYTF,TGTGCCAGCAGTGCTAAGGCGGGTTATGGCTACACCTTC
TRBJ2-5,TRBD1,-,TRBV4-2,CASSPTGAETQYF,TGTGCCAGCAGCCCCACAGGGGCAGAGACCCAGTACTTC
TRBJ2-1,-,once,TRBV7-2,CASSLLGGAHFRNEQFF,TGTGCCAGCAGTCTTCTGGGGGGCGCCCATTTTAGAAATGAGCAGTTCTTC
TRBJ1-1,-,-,TRBV19,CASSIGGQRRTEAFF,TGTGCCAGTAGTATAGGTGGACAGCGTCGCACTGAAGCTTTCTTT
TRBJ1-2,-,-,TRBV30,CAWSLGNYGYTF,TGTGCCTGGAGTCTAGGGAACTATGGCTACACCTTC
TRBJ2-7,-,-,TRBV28,CASSLITGPYEQYF,TGTGCCAGCAGTTTGATTACAGGGCCCTACGAGCAGTACTTC
TRBJ2-2,-,-,TRBV4-3,CASSHVGTDTGELFF,TGCGCCAGCAGCCATGTGGGGACGGACACCGGGGAGCTGTTTTTT
TRBJ2-3,-,-,TRBV28,CASSAPRDFSGDTQYF,TGTGCCAGCAGTGCCCCAAGGGACTTTTCGGGAGATACGCAGTATTTT
TRBJ2-3,-,-,TRBV18,CASSPGVSTDTQYF,TGTGCCAGCTCACCAGGGGTGAGCACAGATACGCAGTATTTT
TRBJ1-1,-,-,TRBV6-5,CASSYRGVNTEAFF,TGTGCCAGCAGTTACCGAGGGGTGAACACTGAAGCTTTCTTT
TRBJ1-1,TRBD1,-,TRBV19,CASSMGQTHSEAFF,TGTGCCAGTAGTATGGGACAGACACACTCTGAAGCTTTCTTT
TRBJ2-7,TRBD1,-,TRBV27,CASSLSYPGQADYEQYF,TGTGCCAGCAGTTTATCGTACCCGGGACAGGCCGACTACGAGCAGTACTTC
TRBJ2-1,TRBD1,-,TRBV7-2,CASSLGQGFYNEQFF,TGTGCCAGCAGCTTAGGACAGGGGTTCTACAATGAGCAGTTCTTC
TRBJ1-1,-,-,TRBV19,CASSITAGGLNTEAFF,TGTGCCAGTAGTATAACGGCGGGAGGGTTGAACACTGAAGCTTTCTTT
TRBJ2-3,TRBD1,-,TRBV6-5,CASSRDRGTDTQYF,TGTGCCAGCAGCCGGGACAGGGGGACAGATACGCAGTATTTT
TRBJ2-7,-,-,TRBV6-6,CASSFGPLGLEQYF,TGTGCCAGCAGTTTCGGCCCCCTTGGGCTCGAGCAGTACTTC
TRBJ1-2,TRBD1,-,TRBV5-5,CASSFGTGRYGYTF,TGTGCCAGCAGCTTTGGGACAGGGCGGTATGGCTACACCTTC
TRBJ1-2,-,-,TRBV29-1,CSVDHGEYGYTF,TGCAGCGTTGATCATGGGGAGTATGGCTACACCTTC
TRBJ2-1,TRBD2,-,TRBV6-6,CASTLEGLAGDNEQFF,TGTGCCAGCACCCTCGAGGGTCTAGCGGGGGATAATGAGCAGTTCTTC
TRBJ1-6,-,-,TRBV28,CASSSGPDNSPLHF,TGTGCCAGCAGTTCGGGACCCGATAATTCACCCCTCCACTTT
TRBJ2-1,TRBD2,-,TRBV11-2,CASSRRGLAGGVYNEQFF,TGTGCCAGCAGCCGAAGAGGACTAGCGGGAGGGGTCTACAATGAGCAGTTCTTC
TRBJ1-1,TRBD1,-,TRBV19,CASSRQGTEAFF,TGTGCCAGTAGCAGACAGGGGACTGAAGCTTTCTTT
TRBJ2-7,-,-,TRBV19,CASSATRVNEQYF,TGTGCCAGTAGTGCCACCAGGGTAAACGAGCAGTACTTC
TRBJ2-7,-,-,TRBV7-2,CASSLGVSGYEQYF,TGTGCCAGCAGCTTAGGGGTTAGCGGATACGAGCAGTACTTC
TRBJ2-3,TRBD2,few,TRBV13,CASSLLAGGLKDTQYF,TGTGCCAGCAGCTTACTGGCGGGGGGGCTGAAGGATACGCAGTATTTT
TRBJ1-1,-,-,TRBV11-3,CASSLGRGNTEAFF,TGTGCCAGCAGCCTCGGACGGGGGAACACTGAAGCTTTCTTT
TRBJ2-1,-,-,TRBV6-1,CASSSWYEQFF,TGTGCCAGCAGTTCCTGGTATGAGCAGTTCTTC
TRBJ1-1,-,-,TRBV2,CASSERGEGYIRLAFF,TGTGCCAGCAGTGAGAGGGGGGAAGGGTACATCCGACTAGCTTTCTTT